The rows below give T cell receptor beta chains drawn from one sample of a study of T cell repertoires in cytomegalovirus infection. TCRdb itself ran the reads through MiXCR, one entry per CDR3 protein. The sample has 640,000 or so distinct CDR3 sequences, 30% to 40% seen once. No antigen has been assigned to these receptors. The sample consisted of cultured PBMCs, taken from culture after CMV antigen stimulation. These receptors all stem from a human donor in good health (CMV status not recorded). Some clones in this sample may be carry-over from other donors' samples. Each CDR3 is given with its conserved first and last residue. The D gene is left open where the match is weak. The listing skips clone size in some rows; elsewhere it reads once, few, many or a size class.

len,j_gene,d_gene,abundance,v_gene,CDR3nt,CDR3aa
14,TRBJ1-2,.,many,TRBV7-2,TGTGCCAGCAGTCCCCGGCCAGGGTACTATGGCTACACCTTC,CASSPRPGYYGYTF
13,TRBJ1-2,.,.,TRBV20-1,TGCAGTGCCATCACAGGGTCGGACTATGGCTACACCTTC,CSAITGSDYGYTF
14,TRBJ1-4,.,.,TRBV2,TGTGCCAGCAGGGAACAGGGTATTGCCGAAAAACTGTTTTTT,CASREQGIAEKLFF
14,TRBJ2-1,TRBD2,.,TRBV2,TGTGCCGGAACCGGGACTAGCGGGAGCAATGAGCAGTTCTTC,CAGTGTSGSNEQFF
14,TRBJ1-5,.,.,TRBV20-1,TGCAGTGCTAACATCGTCGGGCGGGTGGATGCCCAGCATTTT,CSANIVGRVDAQHF
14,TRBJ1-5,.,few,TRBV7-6,TGTGCCAGCAGCTCCGACAGTTTTGGTCAGCCCCAGCATTTT,CASSSDSFGQPQHF
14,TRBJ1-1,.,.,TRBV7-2,TGTGCCAGCAGCTTTCAGCCAGGGGAGACTGAAGCTTTCTTT,CASSFQPGETEAFF
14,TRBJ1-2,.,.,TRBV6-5,TGTGCCAGCAGTTCCCTAAGGGGGAACTATGGCTACACCTTC,CASSSLRGNYGYTF
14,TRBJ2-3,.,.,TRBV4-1,TGCGCCAGCAGCCAGAGGGACGCCGGGGATACGCAGTATTTT,CASSQRDAGDTQYF
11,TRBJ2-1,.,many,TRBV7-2,TGTGCCAGCAGTTCTAACAATGAGCAGTTCTTC,CASSSNNEQFF